This TCR beta chain was found in a study of metastatic and nonmetastatic thyroid tumors. The overall study: For malignant and benign thyroid patients, tumor or nodule tissue and blood were the sources whose repertoires were compared. Study outcomes and limitations: Malignant thyroid tumors reportedly exceeded benign nodules significantly in TCR beta diversity, with the difference appearing in blood and tumor.

TCRdb used MiXCR to call clones anew from the PCR reads. There are several thousand clones in the sample; around 15% occur only once, and more than 5.5% lies in the top ten. Regarding this clone: Its antigen is currently unknown.

All patients were treatment-naive before thyroid surgery. Germline CDR1 is LGHNA and CDR2 is YNFKEQ. V was pared by 7 bases and J by 5 bases, with 23 bases between. This CDR3 comprises 16 residues. Source material: blood. The sequence derives from a female donor with papillary thyroid cancer or a benign thyroid nodule (not recorded which). Some clones in this sample may be carry-over from other donors' samples. V gene TRBV4-2 combines with J gene TRBJ1-2; maybe TRBD1 (5 bases). The CDR3, as DNA: TGTGCCAGCACTCCTCGGGTGGACACGTTCATTTATGGCTACACCTTC. Translated: CASTPRVDTFIYGYTF.